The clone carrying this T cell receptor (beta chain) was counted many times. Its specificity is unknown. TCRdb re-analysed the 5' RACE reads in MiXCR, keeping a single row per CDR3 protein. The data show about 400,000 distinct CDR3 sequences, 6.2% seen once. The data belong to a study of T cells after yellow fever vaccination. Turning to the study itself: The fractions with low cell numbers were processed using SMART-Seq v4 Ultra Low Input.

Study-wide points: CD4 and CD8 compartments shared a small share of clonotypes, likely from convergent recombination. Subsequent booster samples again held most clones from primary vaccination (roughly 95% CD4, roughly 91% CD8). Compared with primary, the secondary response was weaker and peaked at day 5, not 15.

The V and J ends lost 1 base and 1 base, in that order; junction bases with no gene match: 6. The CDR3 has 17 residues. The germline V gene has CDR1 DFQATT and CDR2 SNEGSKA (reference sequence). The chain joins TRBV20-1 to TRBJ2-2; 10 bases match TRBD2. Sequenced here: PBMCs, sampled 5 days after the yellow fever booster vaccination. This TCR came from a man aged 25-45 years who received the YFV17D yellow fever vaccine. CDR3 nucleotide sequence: TGCAGTGCTAGAGGTGGCCTAGCGGGAGAGAACACCGGGGAGCTGTTTTTT. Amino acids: CSARGGLAGENTGELFF.